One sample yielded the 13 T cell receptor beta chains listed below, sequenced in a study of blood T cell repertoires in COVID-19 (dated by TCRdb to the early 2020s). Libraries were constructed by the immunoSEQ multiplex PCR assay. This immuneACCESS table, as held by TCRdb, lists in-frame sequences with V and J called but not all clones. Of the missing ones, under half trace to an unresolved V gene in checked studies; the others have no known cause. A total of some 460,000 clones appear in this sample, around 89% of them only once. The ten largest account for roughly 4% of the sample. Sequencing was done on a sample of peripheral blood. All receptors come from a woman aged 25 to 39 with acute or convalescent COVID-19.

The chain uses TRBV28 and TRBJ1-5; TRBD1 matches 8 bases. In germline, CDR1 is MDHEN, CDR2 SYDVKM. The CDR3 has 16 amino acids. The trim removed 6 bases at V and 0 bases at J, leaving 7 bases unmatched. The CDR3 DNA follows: TGTGCCAGCAGCGATGACAGGGGATATAGCAATCAGCCCCAGCATTTT. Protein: CASSDDRGYSNQPQHF.

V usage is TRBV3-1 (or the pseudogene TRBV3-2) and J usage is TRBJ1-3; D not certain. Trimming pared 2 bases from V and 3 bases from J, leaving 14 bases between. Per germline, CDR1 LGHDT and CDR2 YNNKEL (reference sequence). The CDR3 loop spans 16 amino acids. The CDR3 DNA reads TGTGCCAGCAGCCAATCCGGGAGGGTGGATGGAAACACCATATATTTT. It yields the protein CASSQSGRVDGNTIYF.

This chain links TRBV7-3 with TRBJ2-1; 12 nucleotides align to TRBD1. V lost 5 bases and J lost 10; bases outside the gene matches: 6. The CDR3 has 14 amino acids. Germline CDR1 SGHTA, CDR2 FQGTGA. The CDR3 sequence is CASSPGTGGYEQFF. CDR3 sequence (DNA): TGTGCCAGCAGCCCCGGGACAGGGGGCTACGAGCAGTTCTTC.

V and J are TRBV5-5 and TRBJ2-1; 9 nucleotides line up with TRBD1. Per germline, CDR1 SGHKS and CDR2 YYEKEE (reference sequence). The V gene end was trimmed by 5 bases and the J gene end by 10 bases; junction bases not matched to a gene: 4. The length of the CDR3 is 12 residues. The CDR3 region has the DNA TGTGCCAGCAGAAATGACAGGGGGGAGCAGTTCTTC. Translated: CASRNDRGEQFF.

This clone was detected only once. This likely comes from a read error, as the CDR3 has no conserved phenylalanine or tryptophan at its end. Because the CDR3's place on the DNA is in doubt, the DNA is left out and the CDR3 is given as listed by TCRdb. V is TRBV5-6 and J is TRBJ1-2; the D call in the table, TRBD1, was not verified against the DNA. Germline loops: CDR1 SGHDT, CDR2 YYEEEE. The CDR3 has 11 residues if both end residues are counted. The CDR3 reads CASSLGTVEWL.

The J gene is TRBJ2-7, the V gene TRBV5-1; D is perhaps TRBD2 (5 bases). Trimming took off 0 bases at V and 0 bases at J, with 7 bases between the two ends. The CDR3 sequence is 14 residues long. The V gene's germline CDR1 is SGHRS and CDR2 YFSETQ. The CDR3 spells CASSLVGSSYEQYF. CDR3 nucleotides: TGCGCCAGCAGCTTGGTAGGGAGCTCCTACGAGCAGTACTTC.

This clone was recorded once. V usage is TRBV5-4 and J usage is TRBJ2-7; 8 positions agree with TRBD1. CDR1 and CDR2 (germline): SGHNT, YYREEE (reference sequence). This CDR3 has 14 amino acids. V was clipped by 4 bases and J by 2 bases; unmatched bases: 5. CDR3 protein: CASSETGDTYEQYF. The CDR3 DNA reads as TGTGCCAGCAGCGAGACAGGGGACACCTACGAGCAGTACTTC.

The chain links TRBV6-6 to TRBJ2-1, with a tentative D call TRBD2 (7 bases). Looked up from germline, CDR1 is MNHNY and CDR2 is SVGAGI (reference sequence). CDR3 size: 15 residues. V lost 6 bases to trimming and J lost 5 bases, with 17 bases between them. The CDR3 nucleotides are TGTGCCAGCAGCCAAGGGGGGGGGCCCAACAATGAGCAGTTCTTC. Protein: CASSQGGGPNNEQFF.

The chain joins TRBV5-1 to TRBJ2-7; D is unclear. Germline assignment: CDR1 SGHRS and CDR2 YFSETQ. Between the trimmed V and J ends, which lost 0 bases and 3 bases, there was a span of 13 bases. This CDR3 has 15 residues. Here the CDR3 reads CASSLESLLVYEQYF. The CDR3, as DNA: TGCGCCAGCAGCTTGGAGAGTCTACTCGTCTACGAGCAGTACTTC.

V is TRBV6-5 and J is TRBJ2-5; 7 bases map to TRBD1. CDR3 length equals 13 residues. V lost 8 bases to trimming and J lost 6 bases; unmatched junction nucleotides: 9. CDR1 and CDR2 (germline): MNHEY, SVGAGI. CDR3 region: CASHTGTEKTQYF. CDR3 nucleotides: TGTGCCAGCCACACCGGGACAGAAAAGACCCAGTACTTC.

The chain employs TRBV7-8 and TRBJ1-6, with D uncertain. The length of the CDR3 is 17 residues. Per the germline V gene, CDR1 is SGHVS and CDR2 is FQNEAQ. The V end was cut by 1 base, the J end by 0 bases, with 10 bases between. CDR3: CASSLDTGASYNSPLHF. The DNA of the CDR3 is TGTGCCAGCAGCTTAGACACCGGAGCCTCCTATAATTCACCCCTCCACTTT.

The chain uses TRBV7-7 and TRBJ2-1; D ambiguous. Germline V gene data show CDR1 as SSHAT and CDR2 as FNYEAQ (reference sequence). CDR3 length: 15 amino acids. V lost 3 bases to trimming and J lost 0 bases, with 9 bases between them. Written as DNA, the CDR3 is TGTGCCAGCAGCTTTCAGGTTAGCTCCTACAATGAGCAGTTCTTC. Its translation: CASSFQVSSYNEQFF.

CDR3 sequence (DNA): TGCGCCAGCAGTGATGACAGGACCACAGATACGCAGTATTTT. Encoded protein: CASSDDRTTDTQYF. The rearrangement joins TRBV10-2 to TRBJ2-3; D is possibly TRBD1 (6 bases). V lost 3 bases to trimming and J lost 2 bases, with 9 bases between them. CDR1 and CDR2 from the germline V gene are WSHSY and SAAADI. The CDR3 has 14 residues.